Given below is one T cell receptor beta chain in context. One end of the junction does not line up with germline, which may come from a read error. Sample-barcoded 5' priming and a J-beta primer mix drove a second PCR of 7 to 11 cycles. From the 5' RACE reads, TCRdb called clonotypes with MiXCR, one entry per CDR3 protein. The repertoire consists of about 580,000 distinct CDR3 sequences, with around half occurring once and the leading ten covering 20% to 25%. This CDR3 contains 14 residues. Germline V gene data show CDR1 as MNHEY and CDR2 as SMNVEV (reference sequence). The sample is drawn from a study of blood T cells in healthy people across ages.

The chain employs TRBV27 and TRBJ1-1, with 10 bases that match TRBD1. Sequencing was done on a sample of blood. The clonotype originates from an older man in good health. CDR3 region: CASSLDRGNTKAFF. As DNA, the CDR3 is TGTGCCAGCAGTTTGGACAGGGGGAACACTAAAGCTTTCTTT.